The next 6 T cell receptor beta chains were all read from a single sample in a study of memory CD4+ T cells and cytomegalovirus serostatus. The sort gate was single viable CD3+CD4+CD8-CD45RO+ cells for memory CD4+ T cells. Only in-frame clones appear in the TCRdb table, and some are missing; sequencing was by immunoSEQ multiplex PCR. The sample consists of 40,000 or so clones, about three quarters of them appearing once. Sample: memory CD4+ T cells from blood. These receptors were collected from an adult in good health and CMV-seronegative.

The rearrangement joins TRBV7-8 to TRBJ2-5; weak D call: TRBD2 (5 bases). CDR1 and CDR2 (germline): SGHVS, FQNEAQ. Trimming took 9 bases from V and 2 from J, leaving 19 bases between them. The CDR3 loop spans 15 amino acids. This CDR3 reads CASSQVGVGQETQYF. As DNA, the CDR3 is TGTGCCAGTAGCCAAGTCGGGGTGGGTCAAGAGACCCAGTACTTC.

The chain has TRBV30 and TRBJ2-1; 11 nucleotides match TRBD2. The CDR3 has 16 residues. V was clipped by 3 bases and J by 9 bases; unmatched bases: 13. Germline CDR1 reads GTSNPN; CDR2 reads SVGIG (reference sequence). The CDR3 DNA reads as TGTGCCTGGAGCCCGCTAGCGGGGGGAGGCGTGGGTGAGCAGTTCTTC. It yields the protein CAWSPLAGGGVGEQFF.

CDR3 sequence: CASSVGLGLQETQYF. CDR3 bases: TGTGCCAGCAGTGTAGGACTAGGGTTACAAGAGACCCAGTACTTC. The chain has TRBV6-1 and TRBJ2-5, with 7 bases that match TRBD2. The CDR3 covers 15 residues. The junction had 7 bases not matched to a gene; V was cut back by 4 bases and J by 2 bases. The germline gives CDR1 MNHNS, CDR2 SASEGT.

This clone was seen only a few times. Other DNA sequences in the same sample also yield this CDR3. V gene TRBV2 combines with J gene TRBJ1-1; D remains ambiguous. CDR3 length: 14 residues. CDR1 is SNHLY and CDR2 is FYNNEI in the germline V gene. V was clipped by 1 base and J by 0 bases, with 6 bases between them. The DNA of the CDR3 is TGTGCCAGCAGTGAAGTAAGGGTGAACACTGAAGCTTTCTTT. Translated: CASSEVRVNTEAFF. The full variable domain, completed using reference TRBV2 and TRBJ1-1, is EPEVTQTPSHQVTQMGQEVILRCVPISNHLYFYWYRQILGQKVEFLVSFYNNEISEKSEIFDDQFSVERPDGSNFTLKIRSTKLEDSAMYFCASSEVRVNTEAFFGQGTRLTVV.

The chain combines TRBV6-1 with TRBJ2-1; maybe TRBD1 (5 bases). The germline CDR1 and CDR2 sequences are MNHNS and SASEGT. The V and J ends lost 6 bases and 3 bases respectively, with 9 bases between them. The CDR3 totals 13 residues. CDR3 DNA sequence: TGTGCCAGCAGGGAAACAGGCTACAATGAGCAGTTCTTC. It translates to CASRETGYNEQFF.

The rearrangement links TRBV6-1 to TRBJ1-1; D uncertain. CDR1 is MNHNS and CDR2 is SASEGT in the germline V gene. Trimming pared 6 bases from V and 1 base from J, leaving 6 bases between. The CDR3 runs to 12 residues. The CDR3 coding sequence is TGTGCCAGCAGACAGAGGAACACTGAAGCTTTCTTT. It encodes CASRQRNTEAFF.